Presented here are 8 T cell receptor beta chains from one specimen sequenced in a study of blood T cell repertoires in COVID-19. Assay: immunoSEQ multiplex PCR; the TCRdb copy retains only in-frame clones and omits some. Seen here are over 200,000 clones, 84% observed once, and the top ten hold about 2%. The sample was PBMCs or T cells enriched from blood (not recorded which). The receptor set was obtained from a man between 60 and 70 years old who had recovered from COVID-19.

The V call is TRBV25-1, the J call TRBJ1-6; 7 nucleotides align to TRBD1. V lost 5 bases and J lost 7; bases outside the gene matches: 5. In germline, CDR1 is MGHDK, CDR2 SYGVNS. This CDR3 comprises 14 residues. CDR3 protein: CASSPLRGNSPLHF. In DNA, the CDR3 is TGTGCCAGCAGTCCTCTCAGGGGGAATTCACCCCTCCACTTT.

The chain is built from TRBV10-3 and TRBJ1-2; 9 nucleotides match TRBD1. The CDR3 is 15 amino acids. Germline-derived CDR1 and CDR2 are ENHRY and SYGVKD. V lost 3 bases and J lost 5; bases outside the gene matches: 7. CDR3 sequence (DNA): TGTGCCATCAGTGACCCGGACAGGGGTTGGTATGGCTACACCTTC. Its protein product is CAISDPDRGWYGYTF.

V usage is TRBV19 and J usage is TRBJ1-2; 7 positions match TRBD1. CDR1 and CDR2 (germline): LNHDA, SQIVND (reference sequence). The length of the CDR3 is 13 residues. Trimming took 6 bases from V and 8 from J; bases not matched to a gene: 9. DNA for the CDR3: TGTGCCAGTAGAGCGACAGGGTCTATGGGCTACACCTTC. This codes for CASRATGSMGYTF.

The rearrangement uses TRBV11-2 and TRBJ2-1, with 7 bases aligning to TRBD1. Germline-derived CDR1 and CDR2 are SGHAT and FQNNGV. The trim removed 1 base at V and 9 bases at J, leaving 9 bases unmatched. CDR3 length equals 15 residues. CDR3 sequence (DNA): TGTGCCAGCAGCTTAGTGACAGGGTCCGATGGTGAGCAGTTCTTC. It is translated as CASSLVTGSDGEQFF.

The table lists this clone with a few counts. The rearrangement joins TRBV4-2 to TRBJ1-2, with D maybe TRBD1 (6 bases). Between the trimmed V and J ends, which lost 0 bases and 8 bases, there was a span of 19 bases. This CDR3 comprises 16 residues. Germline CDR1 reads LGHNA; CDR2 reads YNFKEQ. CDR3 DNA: TGTGCCAGCAGCCAAGATCAAAGTTTACAGGGTGGGGGCTACACCTTC. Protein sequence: CASSQDQSLQGGGYTF.

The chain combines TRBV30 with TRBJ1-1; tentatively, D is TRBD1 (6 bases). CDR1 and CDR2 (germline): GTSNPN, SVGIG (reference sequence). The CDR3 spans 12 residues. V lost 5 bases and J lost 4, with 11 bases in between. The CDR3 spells CAWGGAGTEAFF. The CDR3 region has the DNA TGTGCCTGGGGGGGCGCGGGCACTGAAGCTTTCTTT.

The CDR3, as DNA: TGTGCCAGCAGGTTAGCGGGACACAACACTGAAGCTTTCTTT. Amino acids: CASRLAGHNTEAFF. The chain has TRBV6-5 and TRBJ1-1; possibly TRBD1 for D (6 bases). CDR3 size: 14 residues. Trimming removed 6 bases from V and 2 bases from J, with 13 bases in between. Germline-derived CDR1 and CDR2 are MNHEY and SVGAGI.

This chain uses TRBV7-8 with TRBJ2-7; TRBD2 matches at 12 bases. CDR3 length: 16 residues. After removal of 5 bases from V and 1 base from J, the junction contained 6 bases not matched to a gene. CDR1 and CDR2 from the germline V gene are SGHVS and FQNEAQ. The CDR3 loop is CASSASSGGASYEQYF. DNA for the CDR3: TGTGCCAGCAGCGCATCTAGCGGGGGGGCTTCCTACGAGCAGTACTTC.